There are a few counts of the clone carrying this T cell receptor (beta chain). Its target is not known. TCRdb re-analysed the RT-PCR reads in MiXCR, keeping a single row per CDR3 protein. The table has around 300,000 distinct CDR3 sequences, roughly 20% seen once. This sample was included in a study of response to subunit inactivated influenza vaccine. CDR3 length: 15 residues. Trimming removed 3 bases from V and 7 bases from J; junction bases left unmatched: 9. The germline gives CDR1 LGHNA, CDR2 YSLEER. General study points: It was the authors' suggestion that each seasonal influenza vaccination recruits few new T cells.

The clonotype originates from a man between 45 and 75 years old who received an inactivated influenza vaccine. Material: PBMCs from blood, obtained less than 22 months after vaccination. This chain joins TRBV4-3 and TRBJ2-7; 10 bases line up with TRBD1. DNA for the CDR3: TGCGCCAGCAGCCAGGAGACAGGGGGCAGCGGGGAGCAGTACTTC. Protein product: CASSQETGGSGEQYF.